The clone carrying this TCR beta chain was detected a few times. The CDR3 totals 16 residues. CDR1 and CDR2 from the germline V gene are DFQATT and SNEGSKA (reference sequence). The V end lost 3 bases, the J end lost 3 bases, and 18 bases lay between the germline ends. TCRdb re-called the RT-PCR reads through MiXCR, storing one row per CDR3 protein. The data contain fewer than 800,000 distinct CDR3 sequences, approximately 14% of them singletons. The material sequenced was memory CD4+ T cells from blood. This clonotype originated in a female donor in good health, serving as a healthy control. This sequence joins TRBV20-1 and TRBJ2-1; D remains ambiguous. CDR3 bases: TGCAGTGCTAGCCGTGAGGCGGTAACATTCTACAATGAGCAGTTCTTC. Translated: CSASREAVTFYNEQFF.